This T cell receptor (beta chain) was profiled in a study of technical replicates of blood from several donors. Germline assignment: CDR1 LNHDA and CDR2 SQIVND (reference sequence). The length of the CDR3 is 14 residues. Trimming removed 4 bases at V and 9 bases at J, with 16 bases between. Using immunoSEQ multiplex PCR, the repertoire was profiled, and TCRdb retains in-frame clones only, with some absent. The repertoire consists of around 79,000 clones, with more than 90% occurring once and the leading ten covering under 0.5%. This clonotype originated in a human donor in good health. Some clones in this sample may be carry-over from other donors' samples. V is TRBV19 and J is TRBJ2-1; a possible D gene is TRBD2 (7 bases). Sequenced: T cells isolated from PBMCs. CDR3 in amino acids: CASSSLAEGVEQFF. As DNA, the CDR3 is TGTGCCAGTAGTAGCCTAGCGGAGGGGGTTGAGCAGTTCTTC.